The 30 T cell receptor beta chains below come from one sample, sequenced in a study of blood T cell repertoires in COVID-19. Data came from immunoSEQ multiplex PCR; TCRdb stores just in-frame clones and leaves some out. This table holds roughly 200,000 clones, roughly 94% found once. The sample comprised peripheral blood. Receptors originate from a man aged 25 to 40 with COVID-19, enrolled during active disease.

V usage is TRBV7-9 and J usage is TRBJ2-1; D not certain. CDR1 and CDR2 (germline): SEHNR, FQNEAQ (reference sequence). V dropped 1 base and J dropped 9 bases, with 4 bases sitting between them. The length of the CDR3 is 11 residues. The CDR3 DNA reads as TGTGCCAGCAGCTTAGGCAGTGAGCAGTTCTTC. It translates to CASSLGSEQFF.

The J gene is TRBJ1-2, the V gene TRBV14; 7 bases agree with TRBD1. This CDR3 is 14 amino acids long. Losses at the gene ends were 2 bases for V and 3 bases for J; bases not matched to a gene: 3. The germline V gene has CDR1 SGHDN and CDR2 FVKESK. CDR3 in amino acids: CASSQLGTDYGYTF. CDR3 DNA: TGTGCCAGCAGCCAATTGGGGACAGACTATGGCTACACCTTC.

This chain joins TRBV28 and TRBJ2-1; D possibly corresponds to TRBD2 (6 bases). There are 14 residues in the CDR3. Trimming cost V 3 bases and J 9 bases, with 15 bases left between them. Germline CDR1 and CDR2: MDHEN and SYDVKM. This chain's CDR3 is CASSFSGLSSEQFF. The CDR3 DNA is TGTGCCAGCAGTTTCTCGGGACTTTCAAGTGAGCAGTTCTTC.

CDR3 region: CASSLVGLGGGADTQYF. CDR3 in DNA: TGTGCCAGCAGTTTAGTCGGTTTGGGCGGGGGCGCAGATACGCAGTATTTT. This sequence joins TRBV27 and TRBJ2-3, with D possibly being TRBD2 (7 bases). The CDR3 totals 17 residues. Germline V gene sequence: CDR1 MNHEY, CDR2 SMNVEV (reference sequence). V dropped 2 bases and J dropped 4 bases, with 19 bases sitting between them.

The table lists this clone with a count of one. The chain combines TRBV6-5 with TRBJ1-2; TRBD1 agrees at 7 bases. The V gene's germline CDR1 is MNHEY and CDR2 SVGAGI. The CDR3 runs 14 residues. V shed 2 bases, J shed 6 bases, and the junction held 6 bases outside the gene matches. CDR3 loop: CASSYEGASNGYTF. The CDR3 DNA is TGTGCCAGCAGTTACGAGGGGGCGAGTAATGGCTACACCTTC.

The genes are TRBV7-9 and TRBJ2-3; 12 bases map to TRBD2. V was pared by 3 bases and J by 4 bases, with 2 bases of the junction left unmatched. Germline CDR1 SEHNR, CDR2 FQNEAQ (reference sequence). The CDR3 has 15 amino acids. The CDR3 bases are TGTGCCAGCAGCTTCCTAGCGGGGGGGGCAGATACGCAGTATTTT. Its translation: CASSFLAGGADTQYF.

The chain combines TRBV29-1 with TRBJ2-7; no clear D. Trimming removed 2 bases from V and 2 bases from J, with 7 bases in between. CDR1 is SQVTM, CDR2 ANQGSEA, per germline. The CDR3 contains 12 residues. CDR3 in amino acids: CSVETETYEQYF. The CDR3, as DNA: TGCAGCGTTGAAACAGAGACCTACGAGCAGTACTTC.

This clone was recorded once. This sequence joins TRBV19 and TRBJ1-1; 11 nucleotides align to TRBD1. The CDR3 covers 16 residues. After removal of 2 bases from V and 1 base from J, the junction contained 3 bases not matched to a gene. The V gene's germline CDR1 is LNHDA and CDR2 SQIVND (reference sequence). CDR3 loop: CASSIWDRGRNTEAFF. CDR3 in DNA: TGTGCCAGTAGTATATGGGACAGGGGGAGGAACACTGAAGCTTTCTTT.

The rearrangement joins TRBV5-1 to TRBJ1-1; TRBD1 matches 9 bases. Trimming took 0 bases from V and 8 from J; bases not matched to a gene: 2. Germline-derived CDR1 and CDR2 are SGHRS and YFSETQ. The CDR3 extends over 13 amino acids. For the CDR3, the DNA is TGCGCCAGCAGCTTGGAAGGGACAGGGGAAGCTTTCTTT. Protein product: CASSLEGTGEAFF.

The rearrangement joins TRBV6-6 to TRBJ1-2, with D uncertain. The CDR3 is 13 amino acids. Trimming took off 5 bases at V and 2 bases at J, with 9 bases between the two ends. Germline CDR1 reads MNHNY; CDR2 reads SVGAGI (reference sequence). CDR3 coding DNA: TGTGCCAGCAGTCCGACCAGGAACTATGGCTACACCTTC. Its protein is CASSPTRNYGYTF.

This clone showed up just a few times. This chain connects TRBV25-1 to TRBJ2-2; D perhaps matches TRBD2 (6 bases). CDR1 is MGHDK, CDR2 SYGVNS, per germline. CDR3 length: 13 amino acids. Trimming took 6 bases from V and 1 from J, leaving 6 bases between them. The DNA of the CDR3 is TGTGCCAGCAGGCGGGAGAACACCGGGGAGCTGTTTTTT. Encoded protein: CASRRENTGELFF.

J is TRBJ1-4 and V is TRBV5-1; 7 nucleotides agree with TRBD1. Looked up from germline, CDR1 is SGHRS and CDR2 is YFSETQ. CDR3 length: 16 amino acids. The trim removed 3 bases at V and 2 bases at J, leaving 7 bases unmatched. The CDR3 DNA follows: TGCGCCAGCAGCTCAACAGGGGATCCGACTAATGAAAAACTGTTTTTT. It encodes CASSSTGDPTNEKLFF. The whole variable domain, filled in from reference TRBV5-1 and TRBJ1-4, reads KAGVTQTPRYLIKTRGQQVTLSCSPISGHRSVSWYQQTPGQGLQFLFEYFSETQRNKGNFPGRFSGRQFSNSRSEMNVSTLELGDSALYLCASSSTGDPTNEKLFFGSGTQLSVL.

This clone was counted only a few times. The chain links TRBV2 to TRBJ2-5; TRBD2 agrees at 11 bases. The CDR3 loop spans 15 amino acids. The V gene end was trimmed by 3 bases and the J gene end by 5 bases; junction bases not matched to a gene: 5. In germline, CDR1 is SNHLY, CDR2 FYNNEI. The CDR3 loop is CASSETSGAGETQYF. The CDR3 coding sequence is TGTGCCAGCAGTGAGACTAGCGGGGCAGGGGAGACCCAGTACTTC.

The V call is TRBV23-1, the J call TRBJ2-3; maybe TRBD1 (6 bases). TRBV23-1 qualifies as an ORF whose function is uncertain. The CDR3 consists of 15 residues. The V and J ends lost 6 bases and 3 bases respectively, with 16 bases between them. The chain's CDR3 is CASSPAGVYTDTQYF. CDR3 coding DNA: TGCGCCAGCAGCCCGGCAGGGGTTTATACAGATACGCAGTATTTT.

The J gene is TRBJ2-1, the V gene TRBV30; TRBD1 might be the D (5 bases). V shed 2 bases and J shed 2 bases, with 10 bases lying between them. Germline values: CDR1 GTSNPN, CDR2 SVGIG (reference sequence). The CDR3 is 14 amino acids. CDR3 in DNA: TGTGCCTGGAGTCGTGACAGCCCCTACAATGAGCAGTTCTTC. Amino acids: CAWSRDSPYNEQFF.

The chain is built from TRBV2 and TRBJ1-2; TRBD1 is a possible D gene (5 bases). V was trimmed by 0 bases and J by 7 bases, leaving 15 bases between them. The CDR3 runs 15 residues. The germline CDR1 and CDR2 sequences are SNHLY and FYNNEI. The CDR3: CASSEASAGPTGYTF. DNA of the CDR3: TGTGCCAGCAGTGAAGCTTCTGCAGGGCCTACTGGCTACACCTTC. The whole variable domain, remainder taken from reference TRBV2 and TRBJ1-2, is EPEVTQTPSHQVTQMGQEVILRCVPISNHLYFYWYRQILGQKVEFLVSFYNNEISEKSEIFDDQFSVERPDGSNFTLKIRSTKLEDSAMYFCASSEASAGPTGYTFGSGTRLTVV.

The J gene is TRBJ1-1, the V gene TRBV28, with 9 nucleotides matching TRBD1. Germline-derived CDR1 and CDR2 are MDHEN and SYDVKM. This CDR3 is 15 amino acids long. The ends lost 7 bases at V and 3 bases at J; junction bases unmatched: 9. The CDR3 DNA reads TGTGCCAGCACTACAGGGGGCGCGGGGGACACTGAAGCTTTCTTT. Its protein is CASTTGGAGDTEAFF.

The V call is TRBV4-1, the J call TRBJ2-7; 9 bases are shared with TRBD2. Per the germline V gene, CDR1 is MGHRA and CDR2 is YSYEKL. The CDR3 spans 16 residues. Losses at the gene ends were 1 base for V and 4 bases for J; bases not matched to a gene: 8. The CDR3, as DNA: TGCGCCAGCAGCCAAGTATCCGGGACTAGCTCTTACGAGCAGTACTTC. The encoded protein is CASSQVSGTSSYEQYF.

CDR3 DNA sequence: TGTGCCAGCAGCTTAGATATCTCGGGACAGGGTGCTTTCTTT. This encodes CASSLDISGQGAFF. The chain links TRBV7-9 to TRBJ1-1; 9 positions agree with TRBD1. The CDR3 extends over 14 amino acids. J gave up 11 bases and V 1 base, and 8 bases lay outside the gene matches. Germline CDR1 is SEHNR and CDR2 is FQNEAQ (reference sequence).

The chain recombines TRBV18 with TRBJ1-2; 11 positions agree with TRBD1. The CDR3 totals 16 residues. Germline assignment: CDR1 KGHSH and CDR2 LQKENI. V trimming: 3 bases; J trimming: 6 bases; junction bases outside the gene matches: 9. The CDR3 loop is CASSPLDRGPRDGYTF. CDR3 coding DNA: TGTGCCAGCTCACCCCTGGACAGGGGGCCCAGAGATGGCTACACCTTC. Full variable domain (outside the CDR3, taken from reference TRBV18 and TRBJ1-2): NAGVMQNPRHLVRRRGQEARLRCSPMKGHSHVYWYRQLPEEGLKFMVYLQKENIIDESGMPKERFSAEFPKEGPSILRIQQVVRGDSAAYFCASSPLDRGPRDGYTFGSGTRLTVV.

CDR3: CASSTPPGQGAYGYTF. The CDR3 DNA reads TGTGCCAGCAGCACCCCTCCGGGACAGGGGGCTTACGGCTACACCTTC. The chain links TRBV11-3 to TRBJ1-2, with 12 bases matching TRBD1. J lost 8 bases, V lost 5 bases, and 12 bases had no gene match. Germline V gene lookup returns CDR1 SGHNT and CDR2 YENEEA. The CDR3 spans 16 residues.

This chain links TRBV7-9 with TRBJ2-3, with 8 nucleotides matching TRBD2. V dropped 3 bases and J dropped 2; count of bases not matched to a gene: 13. The CDR3 is made up of 18 amino acids. Looked up from germline, CDR1 is SEHNR and CDR2 is FQNEAQ (reference sequence). The CDR3 DNA follows: TGTGCCAGCAGCTTCCTGACGGGGGGGCAGGTGCACACAGATACGCAGTATTTT. This gives the protein CASSFLTGGQVHTDTQYF. The full variable domain, with the rest looked up from reference TRBV7-9 and TRBJ2-3, is DTGVSQNPRHKITKRGQNVTFRCDPISEHNRLYWYRQTLGQGPEFLTYFQNEAQLEKSRLLSDRFSAERPKGSFSTLEIQRTEQGDSAMYLCASSFLTGGQVHTDTQYFGPGTRLTVL.

The chain couples TRBV6-5 to TRBJ1-2; 11 nucleotides line up with TRBD1. The V and J ends lost 6 bases and 8 bases, in that order; junction bases with no gene match: 8. CDR1 and CDR2 from the germline V gene are MNHEY and SVGAGI. CDR3 length: 14 amino acids. The CDR3 reads CASSAGQGVVGYTF. The CDR3 bases are TGTGCCAGCAGCGCGGGACAGGGGGTAGTGGGCTACACCTTC.

The chain is built from TRBV27 and TRBJ1-4; tentative D call: TRBD1 (5 bases). Trimming pared 3 bases from V and 7 bases from J, leaving 15 bases between. Germline V CDR1 and CDR2: MNHEY, SMNVEV (reference sequence). The CDR3 has 15 residues. The CDR3 DNA reads as TGTGCCAGCAGTTTTATCCAGGGCCCCGGTGAAAAACTGTTTTTT. The encoded protein is CASSFIQGPGEKLFF.

The chain links TRBV2 to TRBJ1-2; no clear D. This CDR3 is 12 amino acids long. The V and J ends lost 7 bases and 3 bases respectively, with 9 bases between them. From germline, CDR1 is SNHLY and CDR2 FYNNEI. CDR3 sequence (DNA): TGTGCCAGCAAAGAGGGTTACTATGGCTACACCTTC. Its translation is CASKEGYYGYTF. The variable domain in full, completed from reference TRBV2 and TRBJ1-2, reads EPEVTQTPSHQVTQMGQEVILRCVPISNHLYFYWYRQILGQKVEFLVSFYNNEISEKSEIFDDQFSVERPDGSNFTLKIRSTKLEDSAMYFCASKEGYYGYTFGSGTRLTVV.

This clone appeared a single time. The chain recombines TRBV19 with TRBJ1-3; D remains ambiguous. In germline, CDR1 is LNHDA, CDR2 SQIVND (reference sequence). Deletions cut 1 base from V and 0 bases from J, with 10 bases between. The CDR3 totals 16 residues. In DNA form, the CDR3 reads TGTGCCAGTAGTATAGGCCAGGTCAGCTCTGGAAACACCATATATTTT. Translating it yields CASSIGQVSSGNTIYF. Supplemented by reference TRBV19 and TRBJ1-3, the full variable domain reads DGGITQSPKYLFRKEGQNVTLSCEQNLNHDAMYWYRQDPGQGLRLIYYSQIVNDFQKGDIAEGYSVSREKKESFPLTVTSAQKNPTAFYLCASSIGQVSSGNTIYFGEGSWLTVV.

This clone was seen more than once but under ten times. One end of the junction varies from germline; a read error may be responsible. The J gene is TRBJ1-2, the V gene TRBV6-5, with D hard to call. From germline, CDR1 is MNHEY and CDR2 SVGAGI. The CDR3 has 13 amino acids. CDR3 loop: CASSNSNNYGYTF. DNA of the CDR3: TGTGCCAGCAGTAACTCCAATAACTATGGCTACACCTTC.

J is TRBJ1-1 and V is TRBV19, with D maybe TRBD1 (6 bases). Germline values: CDR1 LNHDA, CDR2 SQIVND (reference sequence). V lost 3 bases and J lost 0, with 17 bases in between. The CDR3 covers 17 residues. The CDR3 nucleotides read TGTGCCAGTAGTATCAACAGGGTAGGAACCATGAACACTGAAGCTTTCTTT. Translated: CASSINRVGTMNTEAFF.

The genes are TRBV5-1 and TRBJ2-2; perhaps TRBD1 as D (5 bases). Trimming removed 2 bases from V and 1 base from J, with 9 bases in between. Germline V gene lookup returns CDR1 SGHRS and CDR2 YFSETQ. The CDR3 consists of 15 residues. CDR3 loop: CASSLDSLNTGELFF. CDR3 nucleotide sequence: TGCGCCAGCAGCTTAGACAGCCTGAACACCGGGGAGCTGTTTTTT.

The chain joins TRBV28 to TRBJ1-4, with unresolved D. The germline CDR1 and CDR2 sequences are MDHEN and SYDVKM. The CDR3 runs to 13 residues. With 11 bases removed from V and 0 bases from J, the gap between germline ends came to 10 bases. The CDR3 DNA sequence: TGTGCCTTGCGGGGTCCAACTAATGAAAAACTGTTTTTT. It is translated as CALRGPTNEKLFF.